This passage covers 20 T cell receptor beta chains from one sample sequenced in a study of blood T cell repertoires in COVID-19. Assay used: immunoSEQ multiplex PCR; TCRdb lists only in-frame clones, some missing. In the table there are 250,000 to 400,000 clones, about 87% of which are singletons. The sample was peripheral blood. Every receptor here comes from a woman aged 30 to 39 with COVID-19, enrolled during active disease.

The chain recombines TRBV6-5 with TRBJ1-2; TRBD1 agrees at 10 bases. CDR3 size: 16 residues. CDR1 MNHEY and CDR2 SVGAGI come from the germline V gene. After removal of 2 bases from V and 4 bases from J, the junction contained 7 bases not matched to a gene. CDR3 sequence reads: CASSYQGQGVLYGYTF. The DNA of the CDR3 is TGTGCCAGCAGTTACCAAGGACAGGGGGTCCTCTATGGCTACACCTTC.

Turning to this clone: The missing conserved phenylalanine or tryptophan at the end of this CDR3 makes a read error likely. It is unclear where the CDR3 begins or ends on the DNA, so no DNA is shown, and the CDR3 is as TCRdb lists it. The chain joins TRBV30 to TRBJ1-2; the DNA was not compared with TRBD1, the D call given in the table. Germline CDR1 GTSNPN, CDR2 SVGIG (reference sequence). 13 amino acids form the CDR3, both terminal residues included. This chain's CDR3 is CAWSVRQGASIIV.

Many counts were recorded for this clone. The rearrangement uses TRBV4-1 and TRBJ1-1, with a weak D call TRBD1 (5 bases). From germline, CDR1 is MGHRA and CDR2 YSYEKL. V was shortened by 0 bases and J by 5 bases, with 16 bases between the two germline ends. The CDR3 sequence is 16 residues long. CDR3 residues: CASSQDGRGGETEAFF. CDR3 in DNA: TGCGCCAGCAGCCAAGATGGAAGGGGAGGGGAAACTGAAGCTTTCTTT.

The gene calls are TRBV6-5 and TRBJ2-2; TRBD2 might be the D (5 bases). V lost 8 bases and J 4 bases, leaving 11 bases between the germline ends. CDR3 size: 13 residues. Germline-derived CDR1 and CDR2 are MNHEY and SVGAGI. The CDR3 region has the DNA TGTGCCAGCCTCCGGGATGGCACCGGGGAGCTGTTTTTT. It is translated as CASLRDGTGELFF.

This sequence joins TRBV5-1 and TRBJ2-3; D gene ambiguous. The V gene's germline CDR1 is SGHRS and CDR2 YFSETQ. With 3 bases removed from V and 4 bases from J, the gap between germline ends came to 9 bases. The CDR3 covers 13 residues. The CDR3 DNA is TGCGCCAGCAGCTCCCGCGTCTCAGATACGCAGTATTTT. The encoded protein is CASSSRVSDTQYF.

This clone was recorded only once. The chain employs TRBV20-1 and TRBJ2-3, with a possible D match to TRBD1 (6 bases). The germline gives CDR1 DFQATT, CDR2 SNEGSKA (reference sequence). The V end was cut by 3 bases, the J end by 6 bases, with 16 bases between. This CDR3 is built from 14 residues. CDR3 in amino acids: CSASYLGAGDTQYF. CDR3 sequence (DNA): TGCAGTGCTAGTTATTTGGGGGCTGGGGATACGCAGTATTTT.

V usage is TRBV9 and J usage is TRBJ1-1, with 7 positions matching TRBD1. Trimming at V came to 0 bases and at J to 7 bases, leaving 6 bases not matched to a gene. Germline CDR1 reads SGDLS; CDR2 reads YYNGEE. The CDR3 loop spans 14 amino acids. CDR3 loop: CASSVEGAGVEAFF. The DNA of the CDR3 is TGTGCCAGCAGCGTAGAGGGGGCGGGTGTTGAAGCTTTCTTT.

The chain recombines TRBV7-9 with TRBJ1-1; no clear D gene. Trimming removed 5 bases from V and 0 bases from J, with 16 bases in between. The CDR3 is 16 amino acids. Germline values: CDR1 SEHNR, CDR2 FQNEAQ (reference sequence). DNA for the CDR3: TGTGCCAGCAGCCCCTTAGGTGGAGGCTTGAACACTGAAGCTTTCTTT. Translating it yields CASSPLGGGLNTEAFF.

The rearrangement uses TRBV19 and TRBJ2-3; D may be TRBD1 (6 bases). The germline CDR1 and CDR2 sequences are LNHDA and SQIVND (reference sequence). The CDR3 covers 15 residues. Between the trimmed V and J ends, which lost 4 bases and 1 base, there was a span of 12 bases. The CDR3: CASSKQGPRTDTQYF. The CDR3 bases are TGTGCCAGTAGTAAACAGGGCCCTCGCACAGATACGCAGTATTTT.

The rearrangement uses TRBV2 and TRBJ2-5; 7 bases align to TRBD2. Germline values: CDR1 SNHLY, CDR2 FYNNEI. V gave up 6 bases and J gave up 7 bases; unmatched junction bases: 5. The CDR3 has 12 amino acids. For the CDR3, the DNA is TGTGCCAGCAGGCGGGACTACGGGACCCAGTACTTC. This gives the protein CASRRDYGTQYF.

This chain links TRBV5-6 with TRBJ2-7, with 7 bases that match TRBD1. The ends lost 3 bases at V and 4 bases at J; junction bases unmatched: 4. This CDR3 is built from 13 residues. The germline V gene has CDR1 SGHDT and CDR2 YYEEEE. CDR3 DNA sequence: TGTGCCAGCAGCTCGGTGACAGGGTACGAGCAGTACTTC. Residues: CASSSVTGYEQYF. The whole variable domain, filled in from reference TRBV5-6 and TRBJ2-7, reads DAGVTQSPTHLIKTRGQQVTLRCSPKSGHDTVSWYQQALGQGPQFIFQYYEEEERQRGNFPDRFSGHQFPNYSSELNVNALLLGDSALYLCASSSVTGYEQYFGPGTRLTVT.

This clone was seen a few times. J is TRBJ1-2 and V is TRBV11-2, with D perhaps matching TRBD1 (6 bases). The CDR3 runs to 13 residues. Looked up from germline, CDR1 is SGHAT and CDR2 is FQNNGV. V lost 5 bases to trimming and J lost 2 bases, with 9 bases between them. The CDR3 is CASSPGQNYGYTF. In nucleotides, the CDR3 is TGTGCCAGCAGCCCTGGACAGAACTATGGCTACACCTTC.

This sequence joins TRBV7-6 and TRBJ1-1; weak D call: TRBD1 (6 bases). CDR1 is SGHVS and CDR2 is FNYEAQ in the germline V gene. V was pared by 8 bases and J by 4 bases, with 14 bases between. This CDR3 is built from 13 residues. The CDR3 here is CASRRGGTTEAFF. The CDR3 DNA reads as TGTGCCAGCCGGAGGGGGGGGACCACTGAAGCTTTCTTT.

The genes are TRBV7-2 and TRBJ2-1; TRBD1 agrees at 9 bases. Germline V gives CDR1 SGHTA, CDR2 FQGNSA. Trimming at V came to 1 base and at J to 0 bases, leaving 4 bases not matched to a gene. The CDR3 runs 17 residues. Here the CDR3 DNA reads TGTGCCAGCAGCTTAGTAGGGACAGGGAGCTCCTACAATGAGCAGTTCTTC. As protein: CASSLVGTGSSYNEQFF. The full variable domain, rest sourced from reference TRBV7-2 and TRBJ2-1, is GAGVSQSPSNKVTEKGKDVELRCDPISGHTALYWYRQSLGQGLEFLIYFQGNSAPDKSGLPSDRFSAERTGGSVSTLTIQRTQQEDSAVYLCASSLVGTGSSYNEQFFGPGTRLTVL.

The CDR3 nucleotides read TGTGCCAGCTCACCGCGGGCAGACCAATTGGGCTACACCTTC. The encoded protein is CASSPRADQLGYTF. This chain joins TRBV18 and TRBJ1-2; D remains ambiguous. CDR3 length: 14 residues. The germline gives CDR1 KGHSH, CDR2 LQKENI. V shed 3 bases and J shed 8 bases, with 16 bases lying between them.

The rearrangement links TRBV6-5 to TRBJ2-3, with a weak D call TRBD1 (6 bases). This CDR3 comprises 15 residues. Per germline, CDR1 MNHEY and CDR2 SVGAGI. Trimming left V 6 bases short and J 1 base short, with 14 bases between. CDR3 nucleotide sequence: TGTGCCAGCAGAGGGATGGGGGCCGGCACAGATACGCAGTATTTT. Translated: CASRGMGAGTDTQYF.

The chain is built from TRBV13 and TRBJ1-2, with 7 bases aligning to TRBD1. CDR3 length equals 18 residues. V was pared by 5 bases and J by 8 bases, with 23 bases of the junction left unmatched. Per germline, CDR1 PRHDT and CDR2 FYEKMQ (reference sequence). CDR3 DNA: TGTGCCAGCAGCCGTGGGTATCGACAGGGCCCCTCTATGGGAGGCTACACCTTC. Translated, it gives CASSRGYRQGPSMGGYTF. Based on the CDR3 plus reference TRBV13 and TRBJ1-2, the full variable domain is AAGVIQSPRHLIKEKRETATLKCYPIPRHDTVYWYQQGPGQDPQFLISFYEKMQSDKGSIPDRFSAQQFSDYHSELNMSSLELGDSALYFCASSRGYRQGPSMGGYTFGSGTRLTVV.

This chain links TRBV5-1 with TRBJ2-7, with TRBD2 matching over 8 bases. Germline CDR1 SGHRS, CDR2 YFSETQ. The CDR3 is 14 residues long. The ends lost 4 bases at V and 0 bases at J; junction bases unmatched: 3. CDR3 sequence (DNA): TGCGCCAGCAGCCCGGCGGGGGGCTCCTACGAGCAGTACGTC. Its translation is CASSPAGGSYEQYV.

The CDR3 is CASSESGGNYGYTF. In DNA form, the CDR3 reads TGTGCCAGCAGTGAATCTGGGGGGAACTATGGCTACACCTTC. The chain employs TRBV25-1 and TRBJ1-2; tentatively, D is TRBD1 (5 bases). The germline gives CDR1 MGHDK, CDR2 SYGVNS. The CDR3 extends over 14 amino acids. V was shortened by 1 base and J by 2 bases, with 8 bases between the two germline ends.

The chain recombines TRBV19 with TRBJ2-7; 8 positions match TRBD1. The trim removed 5 bases at V and 2 bases at J, leaving 5 bases unmatched. Germline lookup yields CDR1 LNHDA and CDR2 SQIVND (reference sequence). This CDR3 contains 14 residues. The CDR3 DNA reads TGTGCCAGTAGTCCGACAGGGGCCCCCTACGAGCAGTACTTC. Amino acids: CASSPTGAPYEQYF.